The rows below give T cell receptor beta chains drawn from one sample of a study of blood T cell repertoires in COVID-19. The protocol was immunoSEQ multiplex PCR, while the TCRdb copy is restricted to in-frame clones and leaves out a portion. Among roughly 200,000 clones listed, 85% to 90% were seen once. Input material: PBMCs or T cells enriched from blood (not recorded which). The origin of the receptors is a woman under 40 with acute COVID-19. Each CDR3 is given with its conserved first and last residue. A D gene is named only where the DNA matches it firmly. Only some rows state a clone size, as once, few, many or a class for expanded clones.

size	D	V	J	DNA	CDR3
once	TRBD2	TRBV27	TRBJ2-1	TGTGCCAGCAAGGTGGCGGGGGGCGGGTACAATGAGCAGTTCTTC	CASKVAGGGYNEQFF
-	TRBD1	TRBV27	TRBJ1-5	TGTGCCAGCAGTTACCTCGGACAGGGGGATGATCAGCCCCAGCATTTT	CASSYLGQGDDQPQHF
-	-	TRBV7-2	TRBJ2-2	TGTGCCAGCAGCTTAGATACAGGAGTCCCCGGGGAGCTGTTTTTT	CASSLDTGVPGELFF
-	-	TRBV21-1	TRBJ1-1	TGTGCCAGCAGCAAAGGAAGCACCTATGAAGCTTTCTTT	CASSKGSTYEAFF
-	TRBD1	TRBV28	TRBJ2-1	TGTGCCAGCAGTTGGGGACAGAAATTTTACAATGAGCAGTTCTTC	CASSWGQKFYNEQFF
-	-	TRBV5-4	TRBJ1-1	TGTGCCAGCAGCGGCCGTTCGAACACTGAAGCTTTCTTT	CASSGRSNTEAFF
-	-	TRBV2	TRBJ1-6	TGTGCCAGCAGTCCCCGGGCCCCGGGGAATTCACCCCTCCACTTT	CASSPRAPGNSPLHF
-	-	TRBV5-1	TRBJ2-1	TGCGCCAGCAGAACAGGGATTGAGCAGTTCTTC	CASRTGIEQFF
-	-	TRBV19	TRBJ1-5	TGTGCCAGTAGTAACTCGGGGTCCGGGCAGCCCCAGCATTTT	CASSNSGSGQPQHF
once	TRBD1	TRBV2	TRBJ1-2	TGTGCCAGCAGTGGACCCAGGGGGCCCCCTGGCTACACCTTC	CASSGPRGPPGYTF
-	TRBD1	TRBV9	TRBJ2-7	TGTGCCAGCAGCGGTCGACAGGGCGCCTACGAGCAGTACTTC	CASSGRQGAYEQYF
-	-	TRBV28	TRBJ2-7	TGTGCCAGCAGTTTCCAAGACGTGACTCGATCCTACGAGCAGTACTTC	CASSFQDVTRSYEQYF
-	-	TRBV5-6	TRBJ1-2	TGTGCCAGCAACCTGGGGCAGGGAAAGGGAGGCTACACCTTC	CASNLGQGKGGYTF
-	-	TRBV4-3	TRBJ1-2	TGCGCCAGCAGCCAAGAAACCGACAGGAAGGTGGGGTATGGCTACACCTTC	CASSQETDRKVGYGYTF
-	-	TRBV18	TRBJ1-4	TGTGCCAGCTCACCAACTGCAACTAATGAAAAACTGTTTTTT	CASSPTATNEKLFF
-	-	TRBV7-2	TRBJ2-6	TGTGCCAGCAGCTTAGAGCAGGGGTCTGGGGCCAACGTCCTGACTTTC	CASSLEQGSGANVLTF
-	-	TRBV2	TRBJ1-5	TGTGCCAGCAGGGATCTGGCGGAGGGGAAAAAGCCCCAGCATTTT	CASRDLAEGKKPQHF
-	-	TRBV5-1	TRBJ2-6	TGCGCCAGCAGCTTCTATCAGGGGAAGCAGTCCGGGGCCAACGTCCTGACTTTC	CASSFYQGKQSGANVLTF
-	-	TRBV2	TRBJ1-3	TGTGCCAGCAGTGGTGCTCAGGGCCCCAGTGGTATGGCAGGAAACACCATATATTTT	CASSGAQGPSGMAGNTIYF
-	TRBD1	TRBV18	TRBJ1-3	TGTGCCAGCTCACCTCCGGGACAGGGGGTAGGAAACACCATATATTTT	CASSPPGQGVGNTIYF
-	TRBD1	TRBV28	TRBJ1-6	TGTGCCAGCAGTTCCTACCTGACAGGGGCTTATAATTCACCCCTCCACTTT	CASSSYLTGAYNSPLHF
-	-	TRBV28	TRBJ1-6	TGTGCCAGCAGCCATCGAGGGTCCTCCTATAATTCACCCCTCCACTTT	CASSHRGSSYNSPLHF
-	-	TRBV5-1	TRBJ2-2	TGCGCCAGCAGCTTGGAACCAACAGGATCACCCGGGGAGCTGTTTTTT	CASSLEPTGSPGELFF
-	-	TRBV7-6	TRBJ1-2	TGTGCCAGCAGCTTAGGGGAGGGGTTTCGCTACACCTTC	CASSLGEGFRYTF
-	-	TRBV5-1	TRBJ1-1	TGCGCCAGCAGCTTGGCGGGGGGTCGGAACACTGAAGCTTTCTTT	CASSLAGGRNTEAFF
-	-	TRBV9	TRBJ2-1	TGTGCCAGCAGCGTACAACAGGGTAATGAGCAGTTCTTC	CASSVQQGNEQFF
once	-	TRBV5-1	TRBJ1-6	TGCGCCAGCAGCTTGGCGCCAGATAATTCACCCCTCCACTTT	CASSLAPDNSPLHF
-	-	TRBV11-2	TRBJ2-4	TGTGCCAGCAGCACCACAGGAAAAAACATTCAGTACTTC	CASSTTGKNIQYF
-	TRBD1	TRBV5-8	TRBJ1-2	TGTGCCAGCAGCCTTACCGGGACAGGGGATCGTGGCTACACCTTC	CASSLTGTGDRGYTF
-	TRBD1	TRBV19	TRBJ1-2	TGTGCCAGTAGTACCGAGACAGGGAGGTATGGCTACACCTTC	CASSTETGRYGYTF